The 13 T cell receptor beta chains below were found in one sample sequenced in a study of beta chain features in type 1 diabetes. Study-wide results and caveats: A moderate, significant TCRB CDR3 shortening appeared in type 1 diabetes across four CD4+ subsets.

Sequencing targeted expressed TCRB transcripts, as all isolated RNA had been reverse transcribed. Using immunoSEQ multiplex PCR, the repertoire was profiled, and TCRdb retains in-frame clones only, with some absent. The table includes 200,000 to 250,000 clones, approximately 15% detected once. No antigen is known for these receptors. The specimen sequenced was naive CD4+ T cells from blood. The receptors here all came from a man aged 30 to 45 with type 1 diabetes.

The genes are TRBV7-9 and TRBJ2-5, with no clear D. V lost 5 bases and J 4 bases, leaving 11 bases between the germline ends. Germline V gene data show CDR1 as SEHNR and CDR2 as FQNEAQ (reference sequence). The CDR3 runs to 13 residues. CDR3 sequence reads: CASSLLGVETQYF. For the CDR3, the DNA is TGTGCCAGCAGCCTGCTCGGTGTAGAGACCCAGTACTTC.

The V call is TRBV6-5, the J call TRBJ2-5, with a tentative D call TRBD2 (6 bases). Trimming removed 8 bases at V and 5 bases at J, with 12 bases between. The CDR3 runs to 12 residues. CDR1 is MNHEY, CDR2 SVGAGI, per germline. The CDR3 nucleotides are TGTGCCAGCGGGCGGGGTAGGGAGACCCAGTACTTC. Its translation: CASGRGRETQYF.

This clone appeared a few times. The chain joins TRBV5-1 to TRBJ1-1; 8 bases match TRBD1. CDR1 is SGHRS, CDR2 YFSETQ, per germline. This CDR3 contains 15 residues. J lost 3 bases, V lost 5 bases, and 9 bases had no gene match. The CDR3 DNA reads TGCGCCAGCAGTCAAAGGACAGGGCCGTACACTGAAGCTTTCTTT. Residues: CASSQRTGPYTEAFF.

The chain couples TRBV29-1 to TRBJ2-1, with TRBD2 matching over 7 bases. The CDR3 is 14 residues long. Germline V CDR1 and CDR2: SQVTM, ANQGSEA. V lost 3 bases to trimming and J lost 6 bases; unmatched junction nucleotides: 8. The CDR3 bases are TGCAGCGTTGATGGGACTACCTCGTCCAATGAGCAGTTCTTC. Translation: CSVDGTTSSNEQFF.

This chain uses TRBV5-4 with TRBJ2-7; perhaps TRBD2 as D (6 bases). Between the trimmed V and J ends, which lost 4 bases and 2 bases, there was a span of 10 bases. This CDR3 has 13 amino acids. CDR1 and CDR2 (germline): SGHNT, YYREEE (reference sequence). This CDR3 reads CASSGAGPYEQYF. DNA for the CDR3: TGTGCCAGCAGCGGGGCGGGACCCTACGAGCAGTACTTC.

The CDR3 protein is CSVGSDRVAFF. CDR3 coding DNA: TGCAGCGTTGGTTCCGACAGGGTAGCTTTCTTT. J is TRBJ1-1 and V is TRBV29-1; the match to TRBD1 covers 7 bases. CDR3 length: 11 residues. Germline loops: CDR1 SQVTM, CDR2 ANQGSEA. V was pared by 4 bases and J by 10 bases, with 6 bases of the junction left unmatched.

The chain combines TRBV5-5 with TRBJ2-7, with 7 bases aligning to TRBD1. CDR1 and CDR2 (germline): SGHKS, YYEKEE (reference sequence). The CDR3 sequence is 14 residues long. With 0 bases clipped from V and 2 bases from J, the junction kept 2 bases outside the gene matches. This chain's CDR3 is CASSLDGTAYEQYF. CDR3 in DNA: TGTGCCAGCAGCTTGGACGGGACAGCCTACGAGCAGTACTTC. Looking up the rest from reference TRBV5-5 and TRBJ2-7 gives the full variable domain: DAGVTQSPTHLIKTRGQQVTLRCSPISGHKSVSWYQQVLGQGPQFIFQYYEKEERGRGNFPDRFSARQFPNYSSELNVNALLLGDSALYLCASSLDGTAYEQYFGPGTRLTVT.

This clone was observed a few times. The J gene is TRBJ1-1, the V gene TRBV7-9, with D perhaps TRBD1 (5 bases). V lost 8 bases to trimming and J lost 4 bases, with 17 bases between them. The CDR3 sequence is 14 residues long. Germline values: CDR1 SEHNR, CDR2 FQNEAQ (reference sequence). The CDR3 protein is CASQSQGMSTEAFF. The CDR3 coding sequence is TGTGCCAGCCAATCGCAGGGTATGAGCACTGAAGCTTTCTTT.

This clone was counted only a few times. The chain recombines TRBV10-3 with TRBJ1-2; 8 positions match TRBD1. This CDR3 is 13 amino acids long. Germline V gene data show CDR1 as ENHRY and CDR2 as SYGVKD. Trimming removed 6 bases from V and 4 bases from J; junction bases left unmatched: 4. The DNA for the CDR3 is TGTGCCATCAGAGGACAGGGTGGCTATGGCTACACCTTC. Its protein is CAIRGQGGYGYTF.

The gene calls are TRBV5-6 and TRBJ2-7; no clear D. The CDR3 covers 14 residues. Trimming took 4 bases from V and 6 from J, leaving 17 bases between them. Germline-derived CDR1 and CDR2 are SGHDT and YYEEEE. CDR3 coding DNA: TGTGCCAGCAGCCCACTACGGGTACTGGGCGAGCAGTACTTC. The encoded protein is CASSPLRVLGEQYF.

Remarks on this clone: The sample has other DNA sequences that encode this CDR3 too. The J gene is TRBJ2-3, the V gene TRBV7-9; 13 bases are a match to TRBD2. Germline CDR1 reads SEHNR; CDR2 reads FQNEAQ (reference sequence). This CDR3 comprises 15 residues. V was pared by 5 bases and J by 6 bases, with 5 bases of the junction left unmatched. The CDR3 protein is CASSRLAGGSDTQYF. The CDR3 nucleotides are TGTGCCAGCAGCCGACTAGCGGGGGGATCGGATACGCAGTATTTT.

The sample holds a few counts of this clone. This chain joins TRBV5-4 and TRBJ1-2; D remains ambiguous. CDR1 SGHNT and CDR2 YYREEE come from the germline V gene (reference sequence). Trimming took 0 bases from V and 3 from J, leaving 12 bases between them. This CDR3 is 15 amino acids long. The CDR3 coding sequence is TGTGCCAGCAGCTTGGCAGGCGCCTCGGACTATGGCTACACCTTC. Translating gives CASSLAGASDYGYTF.

The V gene is TRBV7-6, the J gene TRBJ1-1; D is ambiguous. Per germline, CDR1 SGHVS and CDR2 FNYEAQ. CDR3 length equals 13 residues. V lost 6 bases and J 1 base, leaving 9 bases between the germline ends. CDR3 residues: CASRSGPNTEAFF. The CDR3, as DNA: TGTGCCAGCAGGTCTGGGCCGAACACTGAAGCTTTCTTT.